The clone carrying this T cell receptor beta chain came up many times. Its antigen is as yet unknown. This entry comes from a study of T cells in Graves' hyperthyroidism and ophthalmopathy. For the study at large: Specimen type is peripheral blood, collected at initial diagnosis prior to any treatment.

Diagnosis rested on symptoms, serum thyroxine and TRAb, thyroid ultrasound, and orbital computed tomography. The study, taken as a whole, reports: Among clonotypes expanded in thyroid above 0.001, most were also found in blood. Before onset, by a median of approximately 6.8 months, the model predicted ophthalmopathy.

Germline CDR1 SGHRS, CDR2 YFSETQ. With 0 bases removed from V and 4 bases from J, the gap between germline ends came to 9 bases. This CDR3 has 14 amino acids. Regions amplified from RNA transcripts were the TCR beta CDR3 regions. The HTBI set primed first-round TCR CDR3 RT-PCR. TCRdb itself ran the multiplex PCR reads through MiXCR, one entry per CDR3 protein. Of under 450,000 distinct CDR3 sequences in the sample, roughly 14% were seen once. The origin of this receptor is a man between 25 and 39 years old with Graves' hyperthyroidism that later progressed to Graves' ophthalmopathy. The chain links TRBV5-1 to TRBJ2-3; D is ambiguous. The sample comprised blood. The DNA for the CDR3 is TGCGCCAGCAGCTTGGTTTGGGCAGCAGATACGCAGTATTTT. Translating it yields CASSLVWAADTQYF. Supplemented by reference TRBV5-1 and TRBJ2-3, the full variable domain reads KAGVTQTPRYLIKTRGQQVTLSCSPISGHRSVSWYQQTPGQGLQFLFEYFSETQRNKGNFPGRFSGRQFSNSRSEMNVSTLELGDSALYLCASSLVWAADTQYFGPGTRLTVL.